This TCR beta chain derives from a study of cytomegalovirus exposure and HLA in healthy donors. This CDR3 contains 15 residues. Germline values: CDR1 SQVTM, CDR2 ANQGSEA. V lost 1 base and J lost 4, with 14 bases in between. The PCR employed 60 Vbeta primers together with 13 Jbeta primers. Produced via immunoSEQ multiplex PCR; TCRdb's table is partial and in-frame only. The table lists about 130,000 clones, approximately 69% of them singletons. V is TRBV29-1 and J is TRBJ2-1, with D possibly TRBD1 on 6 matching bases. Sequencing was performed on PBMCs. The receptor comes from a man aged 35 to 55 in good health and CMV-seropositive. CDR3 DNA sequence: TGCAGCGTTGAAGGTAGCCAGGGGCGATACAATGAGCAGTTCTTC. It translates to CSVEGSQGRYNEQFF.